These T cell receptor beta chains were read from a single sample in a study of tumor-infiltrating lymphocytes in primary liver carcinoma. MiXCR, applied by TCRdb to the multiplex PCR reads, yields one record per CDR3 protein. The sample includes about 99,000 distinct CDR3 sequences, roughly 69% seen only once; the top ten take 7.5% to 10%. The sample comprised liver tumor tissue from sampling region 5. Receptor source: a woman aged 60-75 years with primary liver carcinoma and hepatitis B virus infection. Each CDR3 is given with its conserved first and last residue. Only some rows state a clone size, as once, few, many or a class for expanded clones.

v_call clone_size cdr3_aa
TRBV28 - CASWSAGGRYEQYF
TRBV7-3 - CASSPSGTHNTGELFF
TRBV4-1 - CASSHRGESIDMQYF
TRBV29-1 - CSIGGGGYEKLFF
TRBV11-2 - CASDRTSSGYNEQFF
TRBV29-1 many CSVAGLPSTSGNTIYF
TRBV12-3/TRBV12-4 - CASNLQTAQPRHF
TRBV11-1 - CASSLEASGRYNGQFF
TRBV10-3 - CVTSESFPYELFF
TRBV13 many CASSLPTQGAGKNTEAFF
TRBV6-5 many CASSYWSGSYEQYF
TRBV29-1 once CSLRQTGASGYQQYF
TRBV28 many CASKKGEKLFF
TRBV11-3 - CASSLAPSYTQGGALF
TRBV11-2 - CASSFNQGTSYEQYF
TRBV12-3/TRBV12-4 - CASGKLAQEALCF
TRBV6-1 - CAGNPALAGGRDTQYF
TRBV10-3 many CASGANTGELFF
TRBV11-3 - CASSPRTGGHYELYF
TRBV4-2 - CANSQEEPGNIIYF
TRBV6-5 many CASSSYLAGAKQFF
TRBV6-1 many CASEGQSDEQYF
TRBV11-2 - CASSLREMGADTQYF
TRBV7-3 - CASSSQGGITGELFF
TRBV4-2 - CASIPANGGAYNEQIF
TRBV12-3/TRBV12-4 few CASSPPRTGLDYTF
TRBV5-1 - CASSLGSGRLDTYNEQYF
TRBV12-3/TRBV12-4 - CPSSKGQAYEQYF
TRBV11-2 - CASSLDGWERHIQYF
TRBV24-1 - CATSEPTSGSLVEQFF
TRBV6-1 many CASTFGVYNEQFF
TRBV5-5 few CASSFGTATGYEQYF
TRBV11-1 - CASSPGEWFTGELFF
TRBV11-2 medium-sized CASSLVSGRDTGELFF
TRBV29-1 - CIVTGIGETQYF
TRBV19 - CASSILSGSSYNEQFF
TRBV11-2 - CVSSSLFTGTSHPDTQYF
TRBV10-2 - CASRGWSNTEAFF
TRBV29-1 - CSVTQGLVAMKETQYF
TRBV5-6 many CASSSPYLLAGDTDTQYF
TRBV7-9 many CASSLAFGIGYTF
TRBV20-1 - CTASRNSGRGEQYF
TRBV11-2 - CASSPGLAGPNTQYF
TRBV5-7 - CISSPVTSGSYNEQFF
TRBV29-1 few CSVLGTEYGYTF
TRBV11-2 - CASSLNGWGRVIQYF
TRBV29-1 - CSVERAEHTDTQYF